This T cell receptor (beta chain) was observed in a study of spatial heterogeneity in lung cancer. Study as a whole: Beta-chain sequences consistently outnumbered alpha-chain sequences in detection. The study, taken as a whole, reports: Tumor TCRs that were ubiquitous and expanded showed up in blood more at resection than follow-up.

The time point here: sample taken at primary tumor resection. Whole RNA obtained from tumor, nontumor lung or frozen PBMC underwent sequencing without sorting. The donors, around 71 patients with untreated early-stage non-small cell lung cancer, provided the samples. This clonotype is classed as medium-sized. What it binds is unknown. On each TCR cDNA molecule, a unique molecular identifier was present. TCRdb independently ran MiXCR on the 5' RACE reads; one entry per CDR3 protein. This table holds some 10,000 distinct CDR3 sequences, over 15% found once. V lost 1 base and J lost 2; bases outside the gene matches: 8. Germline-derived CDR1 and CDR2 are SEHNR and FQNEAQ (reference sequence). CDR3 length: 16 amino acids.

Sequencing was performed on PBMCs, taken at surgery. This chain links TRBV7-9 with TRBJ2-7; the match to TRBD1 covers 7 bases. The sequence was obtained from a male donor with early-stage non-small cell lung cancer. The CDR3 loop reads CASSLEEGGYTYEQYF. The CDR3 nucleotides read TGTGCCAGCAGCTTAGAGGAAGGGGGCTACACCTACGAGCAGTACTTC. Supplemented by reference TRBV7-9 and TRBJ2-7, the full variable domain reads DTGVSQNPRHKITKRGQNVTFRCDPISEHNRLYWYRQTLGQGPEFLTYFQNEAQLEKSRLLSDRFSAERPKGSFSTLEIQRTEQGDSAMYLCASSLEEGGYTYEQYFGPGTRLTVT.